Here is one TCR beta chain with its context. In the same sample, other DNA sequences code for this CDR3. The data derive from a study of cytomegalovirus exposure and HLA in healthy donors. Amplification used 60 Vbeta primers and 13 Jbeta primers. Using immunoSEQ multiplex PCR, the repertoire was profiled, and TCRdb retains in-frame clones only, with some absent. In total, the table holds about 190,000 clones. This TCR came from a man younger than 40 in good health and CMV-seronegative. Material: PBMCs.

CDR3 DNA sequence: TGTGCCAGCAGTTTAAAGGGGTACGAGCAGTACTTC. Translation: CASSLKGYEQYF. The rearrangement uses TRBV28 and TRBJ2-7, with a weak D call TRBD1 (5 bases). The germline V gene has CDR1 MDHEN and CDR2 SYDVKM. Trimming took 2 bases from V and 4 from J, leaving 6 bases between them. The CDR3 runs to 12 residues.